Sequencing of this T cell receptor (beta chain) was carried out in a study of vaccination and CD4 T cells after COVID-19. At the level of the study: Convalescent persons amounted to six males plus four females, two of whom were Hispanic. Those taking part got two shots of either the BNT162b2 or the mRNA-1273 vaccine. Once diagnosed, patients had post-COVID samples drawn a median roughly 110 days later (range 35 to 161).

As to this clonotype: Its matching antigen is unknown.

V was cut by 5 bases and J by 3 bases, with 14 bases left in between. Germline CDR1 DFQATT, CDR2 SNEGSKA (reference sequence). This CDR3 comprises 14 residues. Regarding treatment: roughly 11-day PBMC culture with coronavirus spike peptide pools or control peptides (ViraFEST assay). Once cultured roughly 10 days, CD4+ T cells underwent isolation by negative selection. Sequencing of the DNA from cultured CD4+ T cells was carried out with the Oncomine TCR Beta short-read assay. TCRdb itself ran the PCR reads through MiXCR, one entry per CDR3 protein. The sample has about 7,100 distinct CDR3 sequences; 65% to 75% are singletons.

This TCR was recovered from a human donor who had recovered from COVID-19. The material sequenced was CD4+ T cells from blood, cultured in vitro. V gene TRBV20-1 combines with J gene TRBJ1-5; D uncertain. DNA of the CDR3: TGCAGTGCTTCAACCCCCGGAGACAATCAGCCCCAGCATTTT. Residues: CSASTPGDNQPQHF.